The 17 T cell receptor beta chains given below trace back to one sample, sequenced in a study of PD-1 blockade in classical Hodgkin lymphoma. Every patient was affected by relapse after autologous stem cell transplantation, while exposure to brentuximab vedotin was not uniform. It was by magnetic negative selection that CD4+ T cells were purified from thawed PBMCs. Clones were sequenced by immunoSEQ multiplex PCR, and TCRdb holds only the in-frame ones, with some missing. The sample has tens of thousands of clones, 85% seen once. Sequences were derived from CD4+ T cells from blood, sampled at baseline. These receptors all stem from a human donor with classical Hodgkin lymphoma.

V is TRBV27 and J is TRBJ1-3; 9 bases agree with TRBD1. This CDR3 region has 16 residues. J gave up 1 base and V 0 bases, and 1 base lay outside the gene matches. Germline assignment: CDR1 MNHEY and CDR2 SMNVEV (reference sequence). The CDR3 protein is CASSLSGQGSGNTIYF. The CDR3 nucleotides are TGTGCCAGCAGTTTATCGGGACAGGGATCTGGAAACACCATATATTTT.

This clone was counted between two and nine times. The J gene is TRBJ2-7, the V gene TRBV10-1; D gene unclear. Deletions cut 3 bases from V and 0 bases from J, with 3 bases between. Looked up from germline, CDR1 is WNHNN and CDR2 is SYGVQD (reference sequence). This CDR3 is 12 amino acids long. The CDR3 DNA reads as TGCGCCAGCAGTGACTACTCCTACGAGCAGTACTTC. Its translation is CASSDYSYEQYF.

The chain is built from TRBV28 and TRBJ1-3, with D possibly being TRBD1 (5 bases). The V end lost 5 bases, the J end lost 3 bases, and 17 bases lay between the germline ends. The CDR3 loop spans 16 amino acids. CDR1 MDHEN and CDR2 SYDVKM come from the germline V gene. This chain's CDR3 is CASSPAPGVGGNTIYF. The CDR3 DNA reads as TGTGCCAGCAGTCCCGCCCCGGGGGTTGGTGGAAACACCATATATTTT. Based on the CDR3 plus reference TRBV28 and TRBJ1-3, the full variable domain is DVKVTQSSRYLVKRTGEKVFLECVQDMDHENMFWYRQDPGLGLRLIYFSYDVKMKEKGDIPEGYSVSREKKERFSLILESASTNQTSMYLCASSPAPGVGGNTIYFGEGSWLTVV.

The chain recombines TRBV19 with TRBJ1-5; 12 bases match TRBD1. The CDR3 totals 19 residues. Germline V lookup: CDR1 LNHDA, CDR2 SQIVND (reference sequence). The V segment lost 6 bases and the J segment 5 bases; nucleotides outside the gene matches: 17. The CDR3, as DNA: TGTGCCAGTAGCACAAACCGGGACAGGGGGCGGGTCGGGGATCAGCCCCAGCATTTT. Amino acid sequence: CASSTNRDRGRVGDQPQHF.

The rearrangement links TRBV2 to TRBJ2-1; D is possibly TRBD1 or TRBD2 (6 bases each). This CDR3 is 16 amino acids long. Trimming stripped 9 bases from V and 7 bases from J, with 25 bases between. Germline-derived CDR1 and CDR2 are SNHLY and FYNNEI. CDR3 DNA: TGTGCCAGTCTTGAGGGGGGTCTGGGAGTTGGAAATGAGCAGTTCTTC. It codes for CASLEGGLGVGNEQFF.

This chain uses TRBV27 with TRBJ1-1; no clear D. The germline V and J ends were trimmed by 6 bases and 1 base, with 12 bases remaining between them. The CDR3 has 14 amino acids. Germline-derived CDR1 and CDR2 are MNHEY and SMNVEV (reference sequence). This CDR3 is CASSPVERNTEAFF. The CDR3 DNA reads as TGTGCCAGCAGCCCAGTGGAAAGGAACACTGAAGCTTTCTTT.

J is TRBJ2-1 and V is TRBV5-4, with D unclear. CDR3 length: 12 amino acids. CDR1 is SGHNT, CDR2 YYREEE, per germline (reference sequence). V was cut by 2 bases and J by 8 bases, with 8 bases left in between. The DNA for the CDR3 is TGTGCCAGCAGCTTCCCCGGTGATGAGCAGTTCTTC. Its protein is CASSFPGDEQFF.

This clone is medium-sized. This CDR3 is CAWSVPSPGYGYTF. CDR3 DNA: TGTGCCTGGAGTGTACCGTCCCCCGGCTATGGCTACACCTTC. The genes are TRBV30 and TRBJ1-2, with D hard to call. V was clipped by 0 bases and J by 4 bases, with 12 bases between them. The CDR3 covers 14 residues. The germline V gene encodes CDR1 GTSNPN and CDR2 SVGIG (reference sequence).

The gene calls are TRBV27 and TRBJ1-2, with D perhaps TRBD1 (6 bases). The CDR3 extends over 17 amino acids. The germline CDR1 and CDR2 sequences are MNHEY and SMNVEV (reference sequence). V was shortened by 7 bases and J by 0 bases, with 21 bases between the two germline ends. The CDR3 DNA follows: TGTGCCAGCACCAAACTCGGTGAAGGGGGTTCTAACTATGGCTACACCTTC. It specifies CASTKLGEGGSNYGYTF.

This clone was observed a handful of times. V gene TRBV7-9 combines with J gene TRBJ1-2; D gene uncertain. V lost 5 bases and J 4 bases, leaving 5 bases between the germline ends. This CDR3 is 11 amino acids long. The germline gives CDR1 SEHNR, CDR2 FQNEAQ (reference sequence). CDR3 coding DNA: TGTGCCAGCAGCCTCCGCTATGGCTACACCTTC. Protein sequence: CASSLRYGYTF.

The V gene is TRBV30, the J gene TRBJ1-2, with D possibly TRBD1 on 5 matching bases. V dropped 2 bases and J dropped 7 bases, with 14 bases sitting between them. The CDR3 extends over 13 amino acids. CDR1 is GTSNPN and CDR2 is SVGIG in the germline V gene (reference sequence). CDR3 in amino acids: CAWSLVGTLGYTF. For the CDR3, the DNA is TGTGCCTGGAGTCTAGTAGGGACTCTTGGCTACACCTTC.

V is TRBV7-9 and J is TRBJ2-1; TRBD1 or TRBD2 may be the D gene (5 bases each). The length of the CDR3 is 15 residues. Germline assignment: CDR1 SEHNR and CDR2 FQNEAQ (reference sequence). Deletions cut 2 bases from V and 6 bases from J, with 14 bases between. The CDR3 spells CASSLSGLGVNEQFF. The DNA for the CDR3 is TGTGCCAGCAGCTTATCCGGACTGGGGGTCAATGAGCAGTTCTTC.

This chain links TRBV2 with TRBJ2-1; 10 positions match TRBD2. With V trimmed by 10 bases and J by 4 bases, 7 bases remained unmatched. Germline CDR1 is SNHLY and CDR2 is FYNNEI. The CDR3 contains 14 residues. The CDR3 nucleotides read TGTGCCACGCAGAGGACTAGCGGATACAATGAGCAGTTCTTC. It specifies CATQRTSGYNEQFF.

The J gene is TRBJ2-7, the V gene TRBV18; 8 bases map to TRBD1. There are 14 residues in the CDR3. J lost 5 bases, V lost 3 bases, and 6 bases had no gene match. CDR1 and CDR2 (germline): KGHSH, LQKENI. The chain's CDR3 is CASSPGQVTHEQYF. In DNA, the CDR3 is TGTGCCAGCTCACCGGGACAGGTAACCCACGAGCAGTACTTC.

This chain joins TRBV11-2 and TRBJ2-1; TRBD2 matches 7 bases. This CDR3 is built from 17 residues. Germline V CDR1 and CDR2: SGHAT, FQNNGV. After removal of 0 bases from V and 5 bases from J, the junction contained 10 bases not matched to a gene. The CDR3 region is CASSLDAVASGNNEQFF. The CDR3 nucleotides read TGTGCCAGCAGCTTAGATGCTGTGGCTAGCGGAAACAATGAGCAGTTCTTC.

This rearrangement joins TRBV30 to TRBJ2-4; 7 nucleotides line up with TRBD1. V lost 5 bases, J lost 0 bases, and 7 bases stayed unmatched. Germline V gene lookup returns CDR1 GTSNPN and CDR2 SVGIG (reference sequence). CDR3 length equals 15 residues. This CDR3 reads CAWDTTGVAKNIQYF. CDR3 nucleotide sequence: TGTGCCTGGGACACAACAGGGGTAGCCAAAAACATTCAGTACTTC.

The chain joins TRBV18 to TRBJ2-3; 7 bases line up with TRBD1. Germline-derived CDR1 and CDR2 are KGHSH and LQKENI. This CDR3 is built from 17 residues. The trim removed 3 bases at V and 0 bases at J, leaving 9 bases unmatched. CDR3 DNA: TGTGCCAGCTCACCCCTCCCAGGGGGACCGAGCACAGATACGCAGTATTTT. Encoded protein: CASSPLPGGPSTDTQYF.